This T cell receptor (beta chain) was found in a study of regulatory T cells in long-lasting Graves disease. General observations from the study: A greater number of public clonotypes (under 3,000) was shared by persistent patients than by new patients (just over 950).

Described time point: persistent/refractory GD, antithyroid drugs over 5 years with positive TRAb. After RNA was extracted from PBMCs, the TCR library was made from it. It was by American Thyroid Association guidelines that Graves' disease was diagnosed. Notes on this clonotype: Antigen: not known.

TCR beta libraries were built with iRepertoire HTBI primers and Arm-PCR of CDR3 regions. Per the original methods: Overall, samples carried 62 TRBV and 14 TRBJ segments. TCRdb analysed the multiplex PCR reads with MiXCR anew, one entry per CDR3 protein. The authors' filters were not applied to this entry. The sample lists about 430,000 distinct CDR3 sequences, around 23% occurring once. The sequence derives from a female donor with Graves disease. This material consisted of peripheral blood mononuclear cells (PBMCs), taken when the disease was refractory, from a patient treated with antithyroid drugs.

The CDR3 DNA is TGTGCCAGCAGCCCCGGGACTAGCGGAGCAGGGTACCAAGAGACCCAGTACTTC. This translates into CASSPGTSGAGYQETQYF. The chain joins TRBV7-9 to TRBJ2-5, with 11 bases lining up with TRBD2. Looked up from germline, CDR1 is SEHNR and CDR2 is FQNEAQ (reference sequence). The CDR3 is 18 residues long. The V and J ends lost 5 bases and 0 bases, in that order; junction bases with no gene match: 11.